The 29 T cell receptor beta chains reported below all come from one sample, sequenced in a study of cytomegalovirus exposure and HLA in healthy donors. 60 Vbeta and 13 Jbeta primers were used in PCR. Some clones are missing from TCRdb's copy, which holds only in-frame ones; the method was immunoSEQ multiplex PCR. The table lists tens of thousands of clones, approximately 82% of them singletons, with approximately 4% in the top ten. Material: PBMCs. Source of these receptors: a woman younger than 30 in good health and CMV-seronegative.

A remark on this clone: Other DNA sequences from this sample encode an identical CDR3 as well. The gene calls are TRBV28 and TRBJ2-5; D is unresolved. V lost 2 bases, J lost 2 bases, and 6 bases lay in between. CDR1 is MDHEN and CDR2 is SYDVKM in the germline V gene. The length of the CDR3 is 13 residues. The CDR3 sequence: CASSLPAQETQYF. The CDR3 region has the DNA TGTGCCAGCAGTTTACCAGCGCAAGAGACCCAGTACTTC.

This clone appeared a few times. J is TRBJ1-4 and V is TRBV25-1; a weak D match, TRBD1 (6 bases). The CDR3 totals 17 residues. Germline loops: CDR1 MGHDK, CDR2 SYGVNS. V lost 3 bases, J lost 10 bases, and 24 bases lay in between. As DNA, the CDR3 is TGTGCCAGCAGTGATTCGAAGGGACAATCGGGTGAGGGAAAACTGTTTTTT. This gives the protein CASSDSKGQSGEGKLFF.

The chain uses TRBV19 and TRBJ1-5; 7 bases are a match to TRBD1. From germline, CDR1 is LNHDA and CDR2 SQIVND (reference sequence). CDR3 length equals 13 residues. With V trimmed by 5 bases and J by 6 bases, 4 bases remained unmatched. DNA for the CDR3: TGTGCCAGTAGTGGAGACAGGGTTCAGCCCCAGCATTTT. Translation gives CASSGDRVQPQHF. Looking up the rest from reference TRBV19 and TRBJ1-5 gives the full variable domain: DGGITQSPKYLFRKEGQNVTLSCEQNLNHDAMYWYRQDPGQGLRLIYYSQIVNDFQKGDIAEGYSVSREKKESFPLTVTSAQKNPTAFYLCASSGDRVQPQHFGDGTRLSIL.

The chain has TRBV25-1 and TRBJ2-3; a weak D match, TRBD2 (5 bases). Germline CDR1 and CDR2: MGHDK and SYGVNS. The V and J ends lost 3 bases and 2 bases respectively, with 15 bases between them. This CDR3 comprises 16 residues. CDR3 sequence reads: CASSDGDDKNTDTQYF. The CDR3 region has the DNA TGTGCCAGCAGTGACGGGGATGATAAGAACACAGATACGCAGTATTTT.

The chain joins TRBV27 to TRBJ2-7; 8 bases are shared with TRBD2. V gave up 5 bases and J gave up 2 bases; unmatched junction bases: 11. CDR1 and CDR2 from the germline V gene are MNHEY and SMNVEV (reference sequence). The CDR3 consists of 16 residues. This CDR3 is CASSNTSPGLAYEQYF. The CDR3 coding sequence is TGTGCCAGCAGTAACACTTCCCCGGGACTAGCCTACGAGCAGTACTTC.

The chain uses TRBV7-2 and TRBJ2-3, with TRBD2 matching over 8 bases. The germline gives CDR1 SGHTA, CDR2 FQGNSA. The CDR3 extends over 15 amino acids. The V gene end was trimmed by 5 bases and the J gene end by 2 bases; junction bases not matched to a gene: 6. The CDR3 loop is CASSPGRAPTDTQYF. CDR3 bases: TGTGCCAGCAGCCCCGGGAGGGCCCCCACAGATACGCAGTATTTT.

As regards this clone: The junction departs from germline at one end; a sequencing error may be responsible. The same CDR3 arises from other DNA sequences in this sample as well. The chain joins TRBV19 to TRBJ1-4; 8 bases agree with TRBD1. Germline lookup yields CDR1 LNHDA and CDR2 SQIVND (reference sequence). CDR3 length equals 15 residues. The CDR3 nucleotides are TGTGCCAGTAGTATATCCGGGACAGGAATAGGAAAACTGTTTTTC. This gives the protein CASSISGTGIGKLFF. Full variable domain (remainder filled in from reference TRBV19 and TRBJ1-4): DGGITQSPKYLFRKEGQNVTLSCEQNLNHDAMYWYRQDPGQGLRLIYYSQIVNDFQKGDIAEGYSVSREKKESFPLTVTSAQKNPTAFYLCASSISGTGIGKLFFGSGTQLSVL.

The chain joins TRBV9 to TRBJ1-4; D is possibly TRBD1 (6 bases). V was trimmed by 4 bases and J by 0 bases, leaving 7 bases between them. Looked up from germline, CDR1 is SGDLS and CDR2 is YYNGEE. This CDR3 has 14 residues. The CDR3 sequence is CASSRTATNEKLFF. The CDR3 region has the DNA TGTGCCAGCAGCCGGACAGCAACTAATGAAAAACTGTTTTTT.

The chain uses TRBV7-2 and TRBJ2-7; 11 bases line up with TRBD2. From germline, CDR1 is SGHTA and CDR2 FQGNSA. V trimming: 3 bases; J trimming: 0 bases; junction bases outside the gene matches: 1. This CDR3 spans 15 amino acids. The CDR3 DNA reads TGTGCCAGCAGCTTGACTAGCGGGGACTCCTACGAGCAGTACTTC. Protein product: CASSLTSGDSYEQYF.

The chain carries TRBV18 and TRBJ2-5; 9 nucleotides agree with TRBD2. The length of the CDR3 is 14 residues. Looked up from germline, CDR1 is KGHSH and CDR2 is LQKENI. The V and J ends lost 3 bases and 5 bases, in that order; junction bases with no gene match: 4. The CDR3 region has the DNA TGTGCCAGCTCACCTTCAAGCGGGAGGGAGACCCAGTACTTC. Protein sequence: CASSPSSGRETQYF.

V gene TRBV7-2 combines with J gene TRBJ2-7; unclear D gene. V was trimmed by 0 bases and J by 0 bases, leaving 6 bases between them. The CDR3 spans 14 residues. The germline CDR1 and CDR2 sequences are SGHTA and FQGNSA. Written as DNA, the CDR3 is TGTGCCAGCAGCTTAGCGTCTGTCTCCTACGAGCAGTACTTC. Translation gives CASSLASVSYEQYF. Full variable domain (outside the CDR3, taken from reference TRBV7-2 and TRBJ2-7): GAGVSQSPSNKVTEKGKDVELRCDPISGHTALYWYRQSLGQGLEFLIYFQGNSAPDKSGLPSDRFSAERTGGSVSTLTIQRTQQEDSAVYLCASSLASVSYEQYFGPGTRLTVT.

This chain connects TRBV2 to TRBJ1-6; D is possibly TRBD1 (5 bases). The CDR3 sequence is 13 residues long. V shed 8 bases and J shed 6 bases, with 11 bases lying between them. Germline-derived CDR1 and CDR2 are SNHLY and FYNNEI. The CDR3 region is CASGGTGNSPLHF. DNA for the CDR3: TGTGCCAGCGGGGGGACGGGTAATTCACCCCTCCACTTT.

On this clone itself: The junction does not match germline at one end; this may be a read error. Other DNA sequences in the same sample also yield this CDR3. The chain joins TRBV10-3 to TRBJ2-5; 10 bases are shared with TRBD1. Germline V CDR1 and CDR2: ENHRY, SYGVKD. The CDR3 loop spans 16 amino acids. CDR3 loop: CAISARRDRGGETQYF. CDR3 nucleotides: TGCGCCATCAGTGCGCGCAGGGACAGGGGAGGAGAGACCCAGTACTTC.

This chain links TRBV6-1 with TRBJ1-5; D ambiguous. Trimming took off 2 bases at V and 0 bases at J, with 11 bases between the two ends. CDR1 is MNHNS, CDR2 SASEGT, per germline. CDR3 length: 16 residues. The CDR3 coding sequence is TGTGCCAGCAGTGAAAACAGTCTTTATAGCAATCAGCCCCAGCATTTT. Translation: CASSENSLYSNQPQHF.

The chain joins TRBV18 to TRBJ2-2; tentatively, D is TRBD1 (5 bases). From germline, CDR1 is KGHSH and CDR2 LQKENI. The CDR3 is 15 amino acids. Between the trimmed V and J ends, which lost 2 bases and 4 bases, there was a span of 11 bases. CDR3 coding DNA: TGTGCCAGCTCACCAGCGCAGGGTGGCACCGGGGAGCTGTTTTTT. Translation gives CASSPAQGGTGELFF.

The genes are TRBV4-3 and TRBJ2-7; 8 positions agree with TRBD2. CDR1 is LGHNA, CDR2 YSLEER, per germline. This CDR3 contains 13 residues. Trimming at V came to 8 bases and at J to 5 bases, leaving 8 bases not matched to a gene. CDR3 amino acids: CASGLGGGDEQYF. CDR3 DNA sequence: TGCGCCAGCGGCCTCGGGGGGGGAGACGAGCAGTACTTC.

This chain links TRBV12-5 with TRBJ2-1; 14 nucleotides line up with TRBD2. This CDR3 is 16 amino acids long. V lost 6 bases to trimming and J lost 9 bases; unmatched junction nucleotides: 10. The germline V gene has CDR1 LGHNT and CDR2 FRNRAP. The CDR3 DNA sequence: TGTGCTAGTGGCCAGATCCTAGGGACTAGCGGGGGTGAGCAGTTCTTC. It encodes CASGQILGTSGGEQFF.

The chain links TRBV9 to TRBJ1-2; D might be TRBD1 (5 bases). The CDR3 consists of 12 residues. Trimming left V 4 bases short and J 9 bases short, with 13 bases between. Germline-derived CDR1 and CDR2 are SGDLS and YYNGEE. CDR3 amino acids: CASSSTQGSYTF. CDR3 coding DNA: TGTGCCAGCAGCTCGACGCAGGGTAGCTACACCTTC.

The rearrangement links TRBV4-3 to TRBJ2-3; 7 bases map to TRBD2. Germline lookup yields CDR1 LGHNA and CDR2 YSLEER. The CDR3 covers 14 residues. Trimming took 0 bases from V and 3 from J; bases not matched to a gene: 0. CDR3 sequence (DNA): TGCGCCAGCAGCCAAGACGGGGGGACAGATACGCAGTATTTT. Protein: CASSQDGGTDTQYF.

The chain links TRBV2 to TRBJ2-7; D not certain. The CDR3 covers 14 residues. Germline CDR1 is SNHLY and CDR2 is FYNNEI. Between the trimmed V and J ends, which lost 6 bases and 2 bases, there was a span of 14 bases. Here the CDR3 reads CASRVETTPYEQYF. The CDR3 DNA is TGTGCCAGCAGGGTCGAAACCACACCCTACGAGCAGTACTTC.

The chain uses TRBV5-1 and TRBJ1-1, with TRBD1 identical over 10 bases. The CDR3 loop spans 18 amino acids. Per germline, CDR1 SGHRS and CDR2 YFSETQ. V dropped 3 bases and J dropped 1; count of bases not matched to a gene: 12. The CDR3 nucleotides read TGCGCCAGCAGCTCACAGCCTGGGGGACAGGGGACGAACACTGAAGCTTTCTTT. Residues: CASSSQPGGQGTNTEAFF. The full variable domain, completed using reference TRBV5-1 and TRBJ1-1, is KAGVTQTPRYLIKTRGQQVTLSCSPISGHRSVSWYQQTPGQGLQFLFEYFSETQRNKGNFPGRFSGRQFSNSRSEMNVSTLELGDSALYLCASSSQPGGQGTNTEAFFGQGTRLTVV.

The chain couples TRBV6-5 to TRBJ1-6, with D maybe TRBD1 (5 bases). The V gene's germline CDR1 is MNHEY and CDR2 SVGAGI. V was clipped by 5 bases and J by 7 bases, with 15 bases between them. There are 15 residues in the CDR3. In DNA, the CDR3 is TGTGCCAGCAGTCGCCCGGGGGTAGCGAATTCACCCCTCCACTTT. Its translation: CASSRPGVANSPLHF.

The chain combines TRBV28 with TRBJ1-5; 11 positions match TRBD1. CDR3 length: 14 amino acids. The junction had 3 bases not matched to a gene; V was cut back by 5 bases and J by 6 bases. Germline V gene lookup returns CDR1 MDHEN and CDR2 SYDVKM. DNA for the CDR3: TGTGCCAGCAGTGGGGACAGGGGGTTTCAGCCCCAGCATTTT. The encoded protein is CASSGDRGFQPQHF.

This clone was picked up a small number of times. The gene calls are TRBV6-5 and TRBJ2-7, with 8 bases identical to TRBD2. This CDR3 has 15 amino acids. V shed 0 bases, J shed 5 bases, and the junction held 6 bases outside the gene matches. Germline CDR1 MNHEY, CDR2 SVGAGI. Written as DNA, the CDR3 is TGTGCCAGCAGTTACTCGACTAGCGATACGGACGAGCAGTACTTC. It encodes CASSYSTSDTDEQYF.

The chain joins TRBV5-1 to TRBJ2-1; the D is unclear. This CDR3 is 14 amino acids long. From germline, CDR1 is SGHRS and CDR2 YFSETQ. Trimming cost V 2 bases and J 6 bases, with 12 bases left between them. Here the CDR3 DNA reads TGCGCCAGCAGCTTATCGGGTGGGTTCAATGAGCAGTTCTTC. Protein sequence: CASSLSGGFNEQFF. Filled out from reference TRBV5-1 and TRBJ2-1, the complete variable domain reads KAGVTQTPRYLIKTRGQQVTLSCSPISGHRSVSWYQQTPGQGLQFLFEYFSETQRNKGNFPGRFSGRQFSNSRSEMNVSTLELGDSALYLCASSLSGGFNEQFFGPGTRLTVL.

This clone is a singleton in its sample. The V and J genes are TRBV14 and TRBJ1-6; 9 bases fit TRBD1. V trimming: 4 bases; J trimming: 7 bases; junction bases outside the gene matches: 2. The CDR3 is made up of 14 amino acids. CDR1 and CDR2 from the germline V gene are SGHDN and FVKESK. CDR3 residues: CASSLDRGNSPLHF. The DNA of the CDR3 is TGTGCCAGCAGCCTAGACAGGGGGAATTCACCCCTCCACTTT.

As regards this clone: An end of the junction does not agree with germline; a read error may underlie this. This chain links TRBV18 with TRBJ1-2, with TRBD1 identical over 7 bases. Germline assignment: CDR1 KGHSH and CDR2 LQKENI. This CDR3 comprises 16 residues. DNA of the CDR3: TGTGCCAGCTCCCCACAGGCAGGGGGACCTAACTATGGCTACACCTTC. This encodes CASSPQAGGPNYGYTF. Full variable domain (rest looked up from reference TRBV18 and TRBJ1-2): NAGVMQNPRHLVRRRGQEARLRCSPMKGHSHVYWYRQLPEEGLKFMVYLQKENIIDESGMPKERFSAEFPKEGPSILRIQQVVRGDSAAYFCASSPQAGGPNYGYTFGSGTRLTVV.

This chain uses TRBV7-3 with TRBJ2-1, with 14 positions matching TRBD2. The CDR3 extends over 16 amino acids. V lost 4 bases to trimming and J lost 4 bases; unmatched junction nucleotides: 3. From germline, CDR1 is SGHTA and CDR2 FQGTGA. CDR3 DNA sequence: TGTGCCAGCAGCTCGGGACTAGCGGGAGAGTACAATGAGCAGTTCTTC. This gives the protein CASSSGLAGEYNEQFF.

This chain links TRBV19 with TRBJ1-2, with D uncertain. From germline, CDR1 is LNHDA and CDR2 SQIVND (reference sequence). V dropped 9 bases and J dropped 1 base, with 3 bases sitting between them. The CDR3 runs to 10 residues. CDR3 DNA sequence: TGTGCCAGCTTTAACTATGGCTACACCTTC. This gives the protein CASFNYGYTF. Full variable domain (missing parts from reference TRBV19 and TRBJ1-2): DGGITQSPKYLFRKEGQNVTLSCEQNLNHDAMYWYRQDPGQGLRLIYYSQIVNDFQKGDIAEGYSVSREKKESFPLTVTSAQKNPTAFYLCASFNYGYTFGSGTRLTVV.